Listed here are 29 T cell receptor beta chains from one sample, sequenced in a study of blood T cell repertoires in COVID-19. Clones were read by immunoSEQ multiplex PCR, and TCRdb kept only the in-frame ones, dropping some. This table holds some 180,000 clones, 80% to 95% found once. Sequenced sample: peripheral blood. The receptors come from a man aged 50 to 60 with acute or convalescent COVID-19.

Worth noting for this clone: A read error is possible here, since a much larger clone lies one base away. The chain uses TRBV4-1 and TRBJ1-1; maybe TRBD1 (5 bases). From germline, CDR1 is MGHRA and CDR2 YSYEKL. This CDR3 contains 14 residues. Trimming cost V 4 bases and J 0 bases, with 9 bases left between them. CDR3 nucleotides: TGCGCCAGCAGCCCGGGACTTCTGAACACTGAAGCTTTCTTT. Translated: CASSPGLLNTEAFF.

About this clone: The same CDR3 is also encoded by other DNA sequences in this sample. The genes are TRBV28 and TRBJ2-7; D remains ambiguous. V was cut by 1 base and J by 4 bases, with 5 bases left in between. The length of the CDR3 is 12 residues. Germline assignment: CDR1 MDHEN and CDR2 SYDVKM. The CDR3 DNA sequence: TGTGCCAGCAGTTTATCCGGGTACGAGCAGTACTTC. It specifies CASSLSGYEQYF.

This chain connects TRBV29-1 to TRBJ2-3; D is unresolved. The CDR3 contains 13 residues. The V gene's germline CDR1 is SQVTM and CDR2 ANQGSEA. V lost 4 bases to trimming and J lost 0 bases, with 8 bases between them. The CDR3 DNA reads TGCAGCGTTGTTCTCGGTAGCACAGATACGCAGTATTTT. Amino acids: CSVVLGSTDTQYF.

The V and J genes are TRBV7-6 and TRBJ2-7; possible D gene TRBD2, 5 bases. The CDR3 consists of 13 residues. Trimming stripped 1 base from V and 3 bases from J, with 7 bases between. CDR1 and CDR2 (germline): SGHVS, FNYEAQ. The CDR3 loop is CASSLGENYEQYF. As DNA, the CDR3 is TGTGCCAGCAGCTTAGGGGAGAACTACGAGCAGTACTTC.

The CDR3 is CASSLGAANTEAFF. The CDR3 bases are TGCGCCAGCAGCCTAGGGGCAGCGAACACTGAAGCTTTCTTT. This chain uses TRBV5-1 with TRBJ1-1; a weak D match, TRBD1 (5 bases). CDR1 and CDR2 (germline): SGHRS, YFSETQ. The CDR3 contains 14 residues. Trimming shortened V by 4 bases and J by 1 base, and 11 bases separated the two germline ends. The whole variable domain, remainder taken from reference TRBV5-1 and TRBJ1-1, is KAGVTQTPRYLIKTRGQQVTLSCSPISGHRSVSWYQQTPGQGLQFLFEYFSETQRNKGNFPGRFSGRQFSNSRSEMNVSTLELGDSALYLCASSLGAANTEAFFGQGTRLTVV.

The V gene is TRBV21-1, the J gene TRBJ1-3; the table's D call, TRBD1, has no DNA check behind it. TRBV21-1 is a pseudogene segment. The CDR3 is made up of 19 amino acids. CDR3 in DNA: TGTGCCAGCAGCGGTGAGGACAGGCCGGATTGCTGCTCTGGAAACACCATATATTTT. Residues: CASSGEDRPDCCSGNTIYF.

This clone was counted between two and nine times. This chain joins TRBV2 and TRBJ1-5; TRBD1 agrees at 10 bases. The CDR3 is 14 amino acids. V lost 6 bases and J lost 5; bases outside the gene matches: 4. Germline lookup yields CDR1 SNHLY and CDR2 FYNNEI. The chain's CDR3 is CASRGTGVYQPQHF. The CDR3 DNA sequence: TGTGCCAGCAGAGGGACAGGGGTTTATCAGCCCCAGCATTTT.

This CDR3 is CASSYSDGGGGYTF. The CDR3 DNA reads TGTGCCAGCAGTTACTCGGATGGGGGGGGTGGCTACACCTTC. V usage is TRBV6-5 and J usage is TRBJ1-2; D possibly corresponds to TRBD1 (5 bases). Trimming took off 0 bases at V and 7 bases at J, with 12 bases between the two ends. Per the germline V gene, CDR1 is MNHEY and CDR2 is SVGAGI. CDR3 length: 14 residues.

This chain uses TRBV5-1 with TRBJ2-2; 14 nucleotides match TRBD2. V trimming: 7 bases; J trimming: 6 bases; junction bases outside the gene matches: 5. The CDR3 is 15 residues long. The germline V gene has CDR1 SGHRS and CDR2 YFSETQ. CDR3 protein: CASLKTSGGAGELFF. CDR3 coding DNA: TGCGCCAGCCTAAAGACTAGCGGGGGGGCCGGGGAGCTGTTTTTT.

The rearrangement uses TRBV18 and TRBJ2-5; TRBD2 aligns across 9 bases. Germline CDR1 KGHSH, CDR2 LQKENI. V was pared by 1 base and J by 5 bases, with 14 bases of the junction left unmatched. The CDR3 consists of 18 residues. In nucleotides, the CDR3 is TGTGCCAGCTCACCACGGACTAGCGCGGGGGCTCCAGGGGAGACCCAGTACTTC. Amino acid sequence: CASSPRTSAGAPGETQYF.

This clone was observed a single time. This rearrangement joins TRBV28 to TRBJ2-7; 7 bases agree with TRBD1. Germline V lookup: CDR1 MDHEN, CDR2 SYDVKM. V lost 5 bases to trimming and J lost 1 base; unmatched junction nucleotides: 8. The CDR3 sequence is 15 residues long. CDR3 region: CASSPRGQASYEQYF. The CDR3 DNA is TGTGCCAGCAGTCCAAGAGGACAGGCTTCCTACGAGCAGTACTTC.

The chain uses TRBV11-3 and TRBJ2-3, with TRBD2 matching 12 bases. Germline V gene data show CDR1 as SGHNT and CDR2 as YENEEA. The CDR3 contains 16 residues. The trim removed 4 bases at V and 3 bases at J, leaving 5 bases unmatched. The CDR3 is CASSSSTSGGTDTQYF. CDR3 bases: TGTGCCAGCAGCTCTTCGACTAGCGGGGGTACAGATACGCAGTATTTT. Using reference TRBV11-3 and TRBJ2-3 for the parts outside the CDR3, the full variable domain is EAGVVQSPRYKIIEKKQPVAFWCNPISGHNTLYWYLQNLGQGPELLIRYENEEAVDDSQLPKDRFSAERLKGVDSTLKIQPAELGDSAVYLCASSSSTSGGTDTQYFGPGTRLTVL.

The chain is built from TRBV7-9 and TRBJ1-5, with a weak D call TRBD1 (5 bases). V was clipped by 4 bases and J by 5 bases, with 24 bases between them. The CDR3 totals 18 residues. Germline V gene sequence: CDR1 SEHNR, CDR2 FQNEAQ (reference sequence). This CDR3 is CASSSTGPRLWGDQPQHF. CDR3 coding DNA: TGTGCCAGCAGCTCCACCGGGCCTAGATTGTGGGGCGATCAGCCCCAGCATTTT.

Concerning this clone itself: The same CDR3 can be traced to other DNA sequences in this sample. The rearrangement joins TRBV10-3 to TRBJ1-5; D unresolved. CDR1 and CDR2 from the germline V gene are ENHRY and SYGVKD. The V end was cut by 5 bases, the J end by 1 base, with 6 bases between. The CDR3 loop spans 13 amino acids. CDR3 coding DNA: TGTGCCATCAGTCCTTCCAGCAATCAGCCCCAGCATTTT. It yields the protein CAISPSSNQPQHF.

The chain uses TRBV30 and TRBJ1-5; 7 bases match TRBD1. The length of the CDR3 is 13 residues. CDR1 is GTSNPN, CDR2 SVGIG, per germline (reference sequence). V shed 7 bases and J 3 bases; nucleotides not matched to a gene: 6. CDR3 nucleotides: TGTGCCTTCAGGGACAGCTTCAATCAGCCCCAGCATTTT. It specifies CAFRDSFNQPQHF. Variable domain in full (rest from reference TRBV30 and TRBJ1-5): SQTIHQWPATLVQPVGSPLSLECTVEGTSNPNLYWYRQAAGRGLQLLFYSVGIGQISSEVPQNLSASRPQDRQFILSSKKLLLSDSGFYLCAFRDSFNQPQHFGDGTRLSIL.

The chain recombines TRBV7-9 with TRBJ2-2, with TRBD1 matching over 12 bases. The CDR3 runs 16 residues. The J segment lost 5 bases and the V segment lost 5 bases, leaving 6 bases of the junction unmatched. Germline V gene lookup returns CDR1 SEHNR and CDR2 FQNEAQ (reference sequence). The CDR3: CASSPGQGAVTGELFF. The CDR3 region has the DNA TGTGCCAGCAGCCCGGGACAGGGGGCAGTTACCGGGGAGCTGTTTTTT.

The chain links TRBV6-6 to TRBJ1-4; D gene ambiguous. In germline, CDR1 is MNHNY, CDR2 SVGAGI (reference sequence). The CDR3 extends over 15 amino acids. The ends were cut back, 6 bases at V and 5 bases at J, with 16 bases in the middle. CDR3 in DNA: TGTGCCAGCAGATCCGAACACGGGAGGAATGAAAAACTGTTTTTT. Translated: CASRSEHGRNEKLFF.

The V and J genes are TRBV7-2 and TRBJ1-2; 7 positions agree with TRBD1. Germline V CDR1 and CDR2: SGHTA, FQGNSA. The junction had 7 bases not matched to a gene; V was cut back by 2 bases and J by 4 bases. CDR3 length equals 15 residues. CDR3 loop: CASSLPLTGIYGYTF. CDR3 DNA sequence: TGTGCCAGCAGCTTACCCTTGACAGGGATCTATGGCTACACCTTC.

The V call is TRBV5-5, the J call TRBJ2-3; a possible D gene is TRBD2 (5 bases). The V and J ends lost 5 bases and 0 bases respectively, with 16 bases between them. The CDR3 is made up of 16 amino acids. In germline, CDR1 is SGHKS, CDR2 YYEKEE (reference sequence). CDR3 sequence: CASSWVLDFSTDTQYF. The CDR3 DNA is TGTGCCAGCAGTTGGGTATTGGACTTTAGCACAGATACGCAGTATTTT. Variable domain in full (rest from reference TRBV5-5 and TRBJ2-3): DAGVTQSPTHLIKTRGQQVTLRCSPISGHKSVSWYQQVLGQGPQFIFQYYEKEERGRGNFPDRFSARQFPNYSSELNVNALLLGDSALYLCASSWVLDFSTDTQYFGPGTRLTVL.

This chain uses TRBV12-2 with TRBJ2-7; the table's D call of TRBD1 was not tested on the DNA. TRBV12-2 is a pseudogene segment. CDR3 size: 15 residues. CDR3 amino acids: CASRLRGQGKYEQYV. The CDR3 region has the DNA TGTGCAAGTCGCTTACGTGGACAGGGTAAGTACGAGCAGTACGTC.

This chain uses TRBV18 with TRBJ1-1, with unresolved D. CDR1 is KGHSH, CDR2 LQKENI, per germline. The CDR3 sequence is 13 residues long. Between the trimmed V and J ends, which lost 3 bases and 1 base, there was a span of 6 bases. CDR3 DNA sequence: TGTGCCAGCTCACCTAACAAGAACACTGAAGCTTTCTTT. This sequence encodes CASSPNKNTEAFF.

This clone was found once. The chain joins TRBV14 to TRBJ2-7; D is possibly TRBD1 (5 bases). The CDR3 runs 12 residues. Germline assignment: CDR1 SGHDN and CDR2 FVKESK. Trimming removed 2 bases at V and 3 bases at J, with 5 bases between. Here the CDR3 reads CASSQQGYEQYF. For the CDR3, the DNA is TGTGCCAGCAGCCAACAGGGCTACGAGCAGTACTTC.

A few counts support this clone. The chain uses TRBV7-2 and TRBJ2-4, with a tentative D call TRBD2 (5 bases). V was pared by 2 bases and J by 0 bases, with 17 bases between. CDR3 length: 18 amino acids. The germline V gene has CDR1 SGHTA and CDR2 FQGNSA. CDR3: CASSLFGLPFQAKNIQYF. CDR3 DNA sequence: TGTGCCAGCAGCTTATTCGGACTCCCTTTCCAAGCCAAAAACATTCAGTACTTC.

The chain combines TRBV5-1 with TRBJ2-1; the match to TRBD2 covers 12 bases. CDR1 and CDR2 from the germline V gene are SGHRS and YFSETQ. Trimming took 2 bases from V and 9 from J; bases not matched to a gene: 9. The CDR3 covers 16 residues. The CDR3 region has the DNA TGCGCCAGCAGCTTAATTCCTAGCGGGGGGGCAGGTGAGCAGTTCTTC. Translating gives CASSLIPSGGAGEQFF.

V and J are TRBV2 and TRBJ2-5; possibly TRBD2 for D (6 bases). V lost 4 bases and J lost 4, with 10 bases in between. The CDR3 is made up of 13 amino acids. CDR1 is SNHLY and CDR2 is FYNNEI in the germline V gene. The CDR3: CASSGDLPETQYF. CDR3 nucleotide sequence: TGTGCCAGCAGTGGGGACTTGCCAGAGACCCAGTACTTC.

This chain links TRBV28 with TRBJ2-2, with TRBD1 matching 9 bases. Germline CDR1 is MDHEN and CDR2 is SYDVKM. This CDR3 contains 16 residues. With V trimmed by 5 bases and J by 5 bases, 9 bases remained unmatched. CDR3 in amino acids: CASSVPGQGITGELFF. CDR3 DNA: TGTGCCAGCAGTGTACCGGGACAGGGTATTACCGGGGAGCTGTTTTTT. The entire variable domain, with the rest obtained from reference TRBV28 and TRBJ2-2, is as follows: DVKVTQSSRYLVKRTGEKVFLECVQDMDHENMFWYRQDPGLGLRLIYFSYDVKMKEKGDIPEGYSVSREKKERFSLILESASTNQTSMYLCASSVPGQGITGELFFGEGSRLTVL.

The chain links TRBV18 to TRBJ1-5; weak D call: TRBD1 (6 bases). CDR3 size: 14 residues. Germline V CDR1 and CDR2: KGHSH, LQKENI. Between the trimmed V and J ends, which lost 4 bases and 8 bases, there was a span of 15 bases. This chain's CDR3 is CASSLTGLSEPQHF. The CDR3, as DNA: TGTGCCAGCTCACTAACAGGGCTTAGTGAGCCCCAGCATTTT.

This clone is a singleton in its sample. The chain combines TRBV3-1 (or the pseudogene TRBV3-2) with TRBJ1-1, with D uncertain. CDR1 and CDR2 (germline): LGHDT, YNNKEL (reference sequence). V lost 3 bases and J lost 2, with 10 bases in between. CDR3 length: 14 residues. Here the CDR3 reads CASSQPGVNTEAFF. CDR3 sequence (DNA): TGTGCCAGCAGCCAGCCCGGGGTTAACACTGAAGCTTTCTTT.

This chain connects TRBV13 to TRBJ2-5; TRBD2 agrees at 16 bases. The CDR3 contains 18 residues. V was clipped by 5 bases and J by 0 bases; unmatched bases: 6. Germline V gene data show CDR1 as PRHDT and CDR2 as FYEKMQ (reference sequence). The CDR3 bases are TGTGCCAGCAGCCACGGGACTAGCGGGAGGGAGTACCAAGAGACCCAGTACTTC. The encoded protein is CASSHGTSGREYQETQYF.